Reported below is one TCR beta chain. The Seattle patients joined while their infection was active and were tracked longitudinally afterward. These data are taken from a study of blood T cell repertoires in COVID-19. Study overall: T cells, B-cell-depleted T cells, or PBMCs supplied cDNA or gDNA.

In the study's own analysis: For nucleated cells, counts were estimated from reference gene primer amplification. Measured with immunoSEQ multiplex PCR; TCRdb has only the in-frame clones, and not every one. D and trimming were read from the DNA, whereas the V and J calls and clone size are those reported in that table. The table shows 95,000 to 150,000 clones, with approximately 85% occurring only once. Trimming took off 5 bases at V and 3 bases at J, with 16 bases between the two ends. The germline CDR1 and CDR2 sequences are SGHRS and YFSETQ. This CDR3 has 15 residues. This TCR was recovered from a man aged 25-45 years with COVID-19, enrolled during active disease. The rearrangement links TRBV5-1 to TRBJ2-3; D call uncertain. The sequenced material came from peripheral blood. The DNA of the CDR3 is TGCGCCAGCAGACCGTACCCTAGAACGACAGATACGCAGTATTTT. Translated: CASRPYPRTTDTQYF.